The 24 T cell receptor beta chains in this list originate from one sample, sequenced in a study of cytomegalovirus exposure and HLA in healthy donors. TCRdb's copy holds only in-frame clones and misses some; the assay was immunoSEQ multiplex PCR. Of 220,000 or so clones in the sample, 65% to 85% are singletons; the top ten hold over 12%. The specimen sequenced was PBMCs. Receptor source: a woman aged 25-40 years in good health and CMV-seropositive.

The chain is built from TRBV29-1 and TRBJ2-3; tentatively, D is TRBD1 (5 bases). Germline lookup yields CDR1 SQVTM and CDR2 ANQGSEA. The CDR3 is made up of 11 amino acids. V dropped 7 bases and J dropped 3 bases, with 8 bases sitting between them. The CDR3 sequence: CSGQRTDTQYF. CDR3 bases: TGCAGCGGACAGAGAACAGATACGCAGTATTTT.

The V call is TRBV4-3, the J call TRBJ2-1; D perhaps matches TRBD2 (5 bases). Trimming stripped 1 base from V and 5 bases from J, with 9 bases between. CDR3 size: 14 residues. The germline V gene encodes CDR1 LGHNA and CDR2 YSLEER. CDR3 region: CASSQGGPHNEQFF. Here the CDR3 DNA reads TGCGCCAGCAGCCAAGGAGGGCCCCACAATGAGCAGTTCTTC.

The V and J genes are TRBV19 and TRBJ2-1; D gene unclear. Germline V gives CDR1 LNHDA, CDR2 SQIVND (reference sequence). The CDR3 totals 13 residues. V was pared by 3 bases and J by 7 bases, with 10 bases between. The CDR3 spells CASSIWGRNEQFF. The DNA of the CDR3 is TGTGCCAGTAGTATCTGGGGAAGAAATGAGCAGTTCTTC.

The chain combines TRBV7-2 with TRBJ1-2; D perhaps matches TRBD1 (5 bases). Trimming shortened V by 5 bases and J by 2 bases, and 15 bases separated the two germline ends. Germline loops: CDR1 SGHTA, CDR2 FQGNSA. The CDR3 runs to 15 residues. The CDR3 loop reads CASSPGGLGNYGYTF. The CDR3 coding sequence is TGTGCCAGCAGCCCGGGGGGTTTAGGCAACTATGGCTACACCTTC.

The chain has TRBV28 and TRBJ1-5; TRBD1 aligns across 7 bases. Germline V gene lookup returns CDR1 MDHEN and CDR2 SYDVKM. CDR3 length: 15 residues. V lost 3 bases to trimming and J lost 1 base; unmatched junction nucleotides: 3. Written as DNA, the CDR3 is TGTGCCAGCAGTTTGACAGGGTTAAGCAATCAGCCCCAGCATTTT. It codes for CASSLTGLSNQPQHF.

The genes are TRBV7-2 and TRBJ1-2, with 8 bases aligning to TRBD1. CDR1 is SGHTA and CDR2 is FQGNSA in the germline V gene. The trim removed 1 base at V and 11 bases at J, leaving 3 bases unmatched. The CDR3 length is 12 residues. This CDR3 reads CASSLVQGAYTF. As DNA, the CDR3 is TGTGCCAGCAGCTTAGTTCAGGGGGCATACACCTTC.

The V call is TRBV5-6, the J call TRBJ2-5, with 15 bases lining up with TRBD2. With 0 bases clipped from V and 4 bases from J, the junction kept 4 bases outside the gene matches. The CDR3 length is 17 residues. Germline assignment: CDR1 SGHDT and CDR2 YYEEEE. In nucleotides, the CDR3 is TGTGCCAGCAGCTTGGCAAGGACTAGCGGGAGGGGAGAGACCCAGTACTTC. Translating it yields CASSLARTSGRGETQYF.

V usage is TRBV27 and J usage is TRBJ2-5; 14 nucleotides line up with TRBD2. The CDR3 extends over 15 amino acids. V shed 5 bases, J shed 10 bases, and the junction held 9 bases outside the gene matches. The germline CDR1 and CDR2 sequences are MNHEY and SMNVEV (reference sequence). The DNA of the CDR3 is TGTGCCAGCAGTCCTCCGGGACTAGCGGGAGTCGACCAGTACTTC. As protein: CASSPPGLAGVDQYF.

CDR3 protein: CASSEFYEYTGELFF. The CDR3 nucleotides read TGTGCCAGCAGTGAGTTCTACGAATACACCGGGGAGCTGTTTTTT. The rearrangement joins TRBV2 to TRBJ2-2; D unresolved. Trimming shortened V by 3 bases and J by 3 bases, and 11 bases separated the two germline ends. The germline gives CDR1 SNHLY, CDR2 FYNNEI. The CDR3 runs 15 residues.

This clone was counted once. The genes are TRBV2 and TRBJ2-2; D gene uncertain. The germline CDR1 and CDR2 sequences are SNHLY and FYNNEI. The CDR3 contains 14 residues. V was shortened by 2 bases and J by 6 bases, with 10 bases between the two germline ends. The CDR3 is CASSERTPPGELFF. The CDR3 DNA follows: TGTGCCAGCAGTGAACGGACCCCCCCCGGGGAGCTGTTTTTT.

This clone turned up a few times. V usage is TRBV4-1 and J usage is TRBJ1-5; 9 bases agree with TRBD1. This CDR3 has 14 residues. Trimming took 1 base from V and 7 from J; bases not matched to a gene: 2. From germline, CDR1 is MGHRA and CDR2 YSYEKL. The CDR3 is CASSQGQGDQPQHF. In nucleotides, the CDR3 is TGCGCCAGCAGCCAAGGACAGGGGGACCAGCCCCAGCATTTT.

The chain joins TRBV7-2 to TRBJ2-7; D is perhaps TRBD2 (5 bases). V lost 3 bases, J lost 3 bases, and 12 bases lay in between. CDR1 is SGHTA and CDR2 is FQGNSA in the germline V gene. The CDR3 has 14 amino acids. The CDR3 nucleotides read TGTGCCAGCAGCTTCGGGGTCCAAGTCTACGAGCAGTACTTC. As protein: CASSFGVQVYEQYF.

V usage is TRBV2 and J usage is TRBJ2-1; no clear D gene. Germline V gene lookup returns CDR1 SNHLY and CDR2 FYNNEI. Trimming pared 2 bases from V and 5 bases from J, leaving 7 bases between. CDR3 size: 13 residues. For the CDR3, the DNA is TGTGCCAGCAGTGAATCGTGGAACAATGAGCAGTTCTTC. It translates to CASSESWNNEQFF.

This chain links TRBV5-1 with TRBJ2-3, with 8 bases identical to TRBD2. Trimming removed 2 bases from V and 2 bases from J; junction bases left unmatched: 13. The CDR3 totals 18 residues. The germline CDR1 and CDR2 sequences are SGHRS and YFSETQ. The CDR3, as DNA: TGCGCCAGCAGCTTTCGGGAGGTAGAAGCGGGGGTCACAGATACGCAGTATTTT. It encodes CASSFREVEAGVTDTQYF.

The chain links TRBV29-1 to TRBJ1-1; weak D call: TRBD1 (5 bases). There are 11 residues in the CDR3. Germline CDR1 is SQVTM and CDR2 is ANQGSEA. V shed 6 bases and J shed 4 bases, with 9 bases lying between them. The CDR3 nucleotides are TGCAGCGTCGTCAGGGCCACTGAAGCTTTCTTT. Translation: CSVVRATEAFF.

This clone appeared a single time. The V call is TRBV5-6, the J call TRBJ2-5, with 8 bases that match TRBD2. CDR3 size: 17 residues. Trimming removed 2 bases from V and 5 bases from J; junction bases left unmatched: 14. Germline V gene data show CDR1 as SGHDT and CDR2 as YYEEEE. The CDR3 protein is CASSFRASGRRGETQYF. In DNA form, the CDR3 reads TGTGCCAGCAGCTTTCGGGCTAGCGGGCGGAGGGGGGAGACCCAGTACTTC.

CDR3 in DNA: TGTGCCTGGAGTGAGTCCGGACAGTTTCCCTACGAGCAGTACTTC. Amino acids: CAWSESGQFPYEQYF. The chain combines TRBV30 with TRBJ2-7; possible D gene TRBD1, 6 bases. This CDR3 contains 15 residues. The germline V gene encodes CDR1 GTSNPN and CDR2 SVGIG (reference sequence). Trimming took off 1 base at V and 2 bases at J, with 15 bases between the two ends.

V and J are TRBV6-5 and TRBJ2-2; 8 bases align to TRBD1. The CDR3 is 15 residues long. V trimming: 6 bases; J trimming: 6 bases; junction bases outside the gene matches: 9. Germline-derived CDR1 and CDR2 are MNHEY and SVGAGI. In DNA, the CDR3 is TGTGCCAGCAGGATTGGACAGGGATTCTCCGGGGAGCTGTTTTTT. It yields the protein CASRIGQGFSGELFF.

The rearrangement joins TRBV6-5 to TRBJ1-1; D might be TRBD1 (6 bases). V was clipped by 6 bases and J by 4 bases, with 12 bases between them. This CDR3 is built from 13 residues. Germline CDR1 reads MNHEY; CDR2 reads SVGAGI. In DNA form, the CDR3 reads TGTGCCAGCAGAGGGACATTGGGCACTGAAGCTTTCTTT. This encodes CASRGTLGTEAFF.

The genes are TRBV11-2 and TRBJ2-7; D call uncertain. CDR1 SGHAT and CDR2 FQNNGV come from the germline V gene. Trimming took 5 bases from V and 1 from J, leaving 12 bases between them. This CDR3 spans 14 amino acids. The CDR3 reads CASSPRVGSYEQYF. CDR3 DNA sequence: TGTGCCAGCAGCCCTCGGGTCGGATCCTACGAGCAGTACTTC.

The genes are TRBV6-5 and TRBJ2-5; 7 positions match TRBD1. Germline CDR1 MNHEY, CDR2 SVGAGI. This CDR3 contains 16 residues. The V gene end was trimmed by 0 bases and the J gene end by 1 base; junction bases not matched to a gene: 5. The CDR3 here is CASSYSLRTGQETQYF. For the CDR3, the DNA is TGTGCCAGCAGTTACTCCCTTCGGACAGGCCAAGAGACCCAGTACTTC.

The chain joins TRBV5-4 to TRBJ1-2; maybe TRBD1 (6 bases). Trimming cost V 4 bases and J 0 bases, with 10 bases left between them. Germline V CDR1 and CDR2: SGHNT, YYREEE (reference sequence). The CDR3 extends over 14 amino acids. The CDR3 sequence is CASSPWTANYGYTF. In nucleotides, the CDR3 is TGTGCCAGCAGCCCATGGACAGCTAACTATGGCTACACCTTC.

The chain links TRBV29-1 to TRBJ2-2, with TRBD1 identical over 8 bases. J gave up 6 bases and V 6 bases, and 6 bases lay outside the gene matches. This CDR3 has 13 amino acids. Germline V gene lookup returns CDR1 SQVTM and CDR2 ANQGSEA. This chain's CDR3 is CSVGQEVPGELFF. As DNA, the CDR3 is TGCAGCGTGGGACAGGAGGTCCCCGGGGAGCTGTTTTTT.

The rearrangement links TRBV5-1 to TRBJ2-7, with D maybe TRBD1 (6 bases). Trimming removed 1 base at V and 0 bases at J, with 11 bases between. CDR3 length: 15 residues. Per germline, CDR1 SGHRS and CDR2 YFSETQ. The CDR3 here is CASSLLGQSSYEQYF. The CDR3 region has the DNA TGCGCCAGCAGCTTGCTAGGACAGAGCTCCTACGAGCAGTACTTC.